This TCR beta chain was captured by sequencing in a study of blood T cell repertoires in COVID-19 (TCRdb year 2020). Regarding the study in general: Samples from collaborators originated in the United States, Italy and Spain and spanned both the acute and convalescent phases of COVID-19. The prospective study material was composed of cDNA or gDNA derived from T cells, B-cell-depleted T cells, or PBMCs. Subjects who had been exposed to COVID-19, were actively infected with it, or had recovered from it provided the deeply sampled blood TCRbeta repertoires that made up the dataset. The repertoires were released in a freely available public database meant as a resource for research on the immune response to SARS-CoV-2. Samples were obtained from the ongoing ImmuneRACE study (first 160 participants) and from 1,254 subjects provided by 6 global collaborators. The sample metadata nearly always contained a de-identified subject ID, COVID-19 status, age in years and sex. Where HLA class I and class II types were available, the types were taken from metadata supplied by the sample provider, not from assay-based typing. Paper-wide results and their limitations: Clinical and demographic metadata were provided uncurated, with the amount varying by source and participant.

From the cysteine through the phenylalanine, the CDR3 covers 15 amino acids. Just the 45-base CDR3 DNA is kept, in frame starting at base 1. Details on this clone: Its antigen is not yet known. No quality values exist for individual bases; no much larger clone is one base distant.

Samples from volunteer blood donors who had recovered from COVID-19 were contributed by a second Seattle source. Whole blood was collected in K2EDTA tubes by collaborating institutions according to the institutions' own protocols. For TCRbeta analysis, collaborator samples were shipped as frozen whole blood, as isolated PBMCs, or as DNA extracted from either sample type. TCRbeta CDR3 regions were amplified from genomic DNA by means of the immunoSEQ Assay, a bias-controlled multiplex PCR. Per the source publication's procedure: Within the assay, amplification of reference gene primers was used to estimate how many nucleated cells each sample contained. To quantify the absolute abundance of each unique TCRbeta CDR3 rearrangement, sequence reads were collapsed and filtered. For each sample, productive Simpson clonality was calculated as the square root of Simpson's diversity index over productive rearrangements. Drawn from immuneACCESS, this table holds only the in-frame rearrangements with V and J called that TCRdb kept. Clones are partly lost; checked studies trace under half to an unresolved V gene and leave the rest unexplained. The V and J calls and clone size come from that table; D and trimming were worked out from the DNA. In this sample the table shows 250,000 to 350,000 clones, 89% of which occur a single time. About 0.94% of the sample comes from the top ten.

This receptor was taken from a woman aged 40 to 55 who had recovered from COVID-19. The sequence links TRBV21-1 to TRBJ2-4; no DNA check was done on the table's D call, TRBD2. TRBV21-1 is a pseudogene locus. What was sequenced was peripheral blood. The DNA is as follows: TGTGCCAGGGATAGCGTAGAAGATCTGGTAAACATTCAGTACTTC. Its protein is CARDSVEDLVNIQYF.